This TCR beta chain derives from a study of T cell repertoires in cytomegalovirus infection. Study-level information: Recently identified HLA-C-restricted CMV epitopes were among the peptides used. Public TCR beta signature analysis indicated the presence of both CMV infection and matching HLA type. General study results and limits: The study found HLA-C-restricted CMV-specific TCR beta clonotypes dominating the ex vivo response.

Trimming removed 1 base from V and 4 bases from J; junction bases left unmatched: 4. The CDR3 length is 14 residues. The germline gives CDR1 SNHLY, CDR2 FYNNEI. Using its own MiXCR run on the reads, TCRdb lists one record per CDR3 protein. The sample yields some 99,000 distinct CDR3 sequences, around 29% seen once. As to this clonotype: Antigen: not known.

This chain connects TRBV2 to TRBJ2-7; 7 bases align to TRBD1. This sequence originates from a human donor in good health (CMV status not recorded). Some clones in this sample may be carry-over from other donors' samples. Sequenced here: CD8+ T cells from cultured PBMCs, sampled from culture after CMV antigen stimulation. This CDR3 is CASSEVNRGYEQYF. The CDR3 DNA follows: TGTGCCAGCAGTGAAGTTAACAGGGGTTACGAGCAGTACTTC.